This is a list of T cell receptor beta chains from one sample in a study of blood T cell repertoires in COVID-19. The method was immunoSEQ multiplex PCR; TCRdb's version includes in-frame clones alone and lacks a portion of them. Found here are some 190,000 clones, roughly 80% of them singletons; the top ten hold about 7.8%. The sequenced material came from peripheral blood. The receptor source for this set is a woman aged 80 or over with COVID-19, enrolled during active disease. Both conserved end residues are part of each CDR3. The order of the fields is J gene, V gene, clone size, D gene, CDR3 protein, CDR3 DNA. A D gene is named only where the DNA matches it firmly. Clone size, where shown, is once, few, many, or a class for clones that have expanded.

TRBJ1-4,TRBV5-4,few,.,CASSLGKGATNEKLFF,TGTGCCAGCAGCTTGGGGAAAGGGGCAACTAATGAAAAACTGTTTTTT
TRBJ1-5,TRBV4-1,.,.,CASSQDNGGDQPQHF,TGCGCCAGCAGCCAAGATAATGGGGGGGATCAGCCCCAGCATTTT
TRBJ1-5,TRBV6-5,.,.,CASGVTGNNQPQHF,TGTGCCAGCGGCGTAACAGGGAACAATCAGCCCCAGCATTTT
TRBJ2-7,TRBV19,.,TRBD2,CASRGLAGESSYEQYF,TGTGCCAGTAGGGGACTAGCGGGAGAATCTTCCTACGAGCAGTACTTC
TRBJ2-7,TRBV9,.,TRBD1,CASSAAGQGYEQYF,TGTGCCAGCAGCGCCGCGGGACAGGGCTACGAGCAGTACTTC
TRBJ2-3,TRBV4-2,.,TRBD2,CASTSGSTTDTQYF,TGTGCCAGCACTAGCGGGAGTACCACAGATACGCAGTATTTT
TRBJ1-5,TRBV6-1,.,TRBD1,CASSERGGGQPQHF,TGTGCCAGCAGTGAACGAGGGGGCGGGCAGCCCCAGCATTTT
TRBJ2-5,TRBV5-1,few,TRBD2,CASRTRGIQETQYF,TGCGCCAGCAGGACGCGGGGGATCCAAGAGACCCAGTACTTC
TRBJ2-1,TRBV9,.,TRBD2,CASSVSGDSSYNEQFF,TGTGCCAGCAGCGTAAGCGGGGATTCGTCCTACAATGAGCAGTTCTTC
TRBJ2-5,TRBV2,.,TRBD2,CASGGGRETQYF,TGTGCCAGTGGCGGGGGGCGCGAGACCCAGTACTTC
TRBJ2-3,TRBV27,.,TRBD1,CATQRTGDRGPQYF,TGTGCCACTCAACGGACCGGGGACAGGGGGCCGCAGTATTTT
TRBJ2-1,TRBV10-3,.,.,CAAKAPGDEQFF,TGTGCCGCAAAAGCCCCAGGCGATGAGCAGTTCTTC
TRBJ1-6,TRBV3-1/TRBV3-2,.,.,CASSQAQGNSPLHF,TGTGCCAGCAGCCAAGCCCAGGGGAATTCACCCCTCCACTTT
TRBJ2-7,TRBV15,.,.,CATSRTPVGLTSYEQYF,TGTGCCACCAGCAGGACCCCGGTGGGACTGACTTCCTACGAGCAGTACTTC
TRBJ2-7,TRBV7-9,.,.,CASSSLGTISYEQYF,TGTGCCAGCAGCTCCCTGGGGACAATTTCATACGAGCAGTACTTC
TRBJ2-1,TRBV7-9,.,TRBD2,CASSLVGGLAGEGNEQFF,TGTGCCAGCAGCTTAGTAGGGGGACTAGCGGGAGAGGGCAATGAGCAGTTCTTC
TRBJ2-7,TRBV7-8,.,TRBD2,CASSLTVTSGNEQYF,TGTGCCAGCAGCTTAACCGTGACTAGCGGGAACGAGCAGTACTTC
TRBJ2-4,TRBV19,.,.,CASSIDPLGIQYF,TGTGCCAGTAGTATAGATCCCCTAGGCATTCAGTACTTC
TRBJ1-5,TRBV18,.,.,CASSPGRGTDNQPQHF,TGTGCCAGCTCACCAGGAAGGGGCACCGACAATCAGCCCCAGCATTTT
TRBJ2-2,TRBV28,.,.,CASSLRDVEDTGELFF,TGTGCCAGCAGTTTACGAGACGTTGAGGACACCGGGGAGCTGTTTTTT
TRBJ2-5,TRBV5-1,few,TRBD2,CASSRSGAKELETQYF,TGCGCCAGCAGCAGAAGCGGGGCCAAAGAATTGGAGACCCAGTACTTC
TRBJ1-4,TRBV5-1,.,.,CASSPLTGRDEKLFF,TGCGCCAGCAGCCCCCTAACAGGGAGGGATGAAAAACTGTTTTTT
TRBJ2-7,TRBV3-1/TRBV3-2,once,.,CASSPQGSYEQYF,TGTGCCAGCAGCCCCCAGGGGTCCTACGAGCAGTACTTC
TRBJ1-2,TRBV19,.,TRBD1,CASSNTGQGGYGYTF,TGTGCCAGTAGTAACACCGGACAGGGTGGCTATGGCTACACCTTC
TRBJ1-2,TRBV6-1,.,TRBD1,CASSESWTGLGYGYTF,TGTGCCAGCAGTGAAAGTTGGACAGGCTTGGGCTATGGCTACACCTTC
TRBJ2-1,TRBV5-5,.,.,CASSLGGINNEQFF,TGTGCCAGCAGCTTGGGCGGTATCAATAATGAGCAGTTCTTC